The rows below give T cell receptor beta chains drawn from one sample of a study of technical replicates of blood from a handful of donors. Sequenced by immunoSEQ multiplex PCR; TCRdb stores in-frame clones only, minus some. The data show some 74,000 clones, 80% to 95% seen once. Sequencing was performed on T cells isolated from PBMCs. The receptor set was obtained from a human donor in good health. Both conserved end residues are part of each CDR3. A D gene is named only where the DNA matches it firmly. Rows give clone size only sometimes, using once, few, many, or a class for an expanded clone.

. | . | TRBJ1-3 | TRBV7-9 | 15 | CASSLAAISGNTIYF | TGTGCCAGCAGCTTAGCGGCAATCTCTGGAAACACCATATATTTT
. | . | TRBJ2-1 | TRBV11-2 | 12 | CASSFSGNEQFF | TGTGCCAGCAGTTTTTCGGGCAATGAGCAGTTCTTC
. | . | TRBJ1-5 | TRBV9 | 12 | CASSMSNQPQHF | TGTGCCAGCAGTATGAGCAATCAGCCCCAGCATTTT
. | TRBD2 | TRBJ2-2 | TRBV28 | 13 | CASLAGMTGELFF | TGTGCCAGCCTAGCGGGGATGACCGGGGAGCTGTTTTTT
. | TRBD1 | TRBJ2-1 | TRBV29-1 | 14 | CSVVTDREIYEQFF | TGCAGCGTTGTAACGGACAGGGAGATCTATGAGCAGTTCTTC
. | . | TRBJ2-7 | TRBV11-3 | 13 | CASSSLGVDEQYF | TGTGCCAGCAGCTCCCTTGGAGTCGACGAGCAGTACTTC
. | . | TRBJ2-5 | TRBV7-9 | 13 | CASSPGYQETQYF | TGTGCCAGCAGCCCAGGGTACCAAGAGACCCAGTACTTC
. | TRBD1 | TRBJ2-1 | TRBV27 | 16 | CASRTTGAPAYNEQFF | TGTGCCAGCAGGACAACAGGGGCTCCCGCCTACAATGAGCAGTTCTTC
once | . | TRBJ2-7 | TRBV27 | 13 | CASSWAPAYEQYF | TGTGCCAGCAGTTGGGCCCCGGCCTACGAGCAGTACTTC
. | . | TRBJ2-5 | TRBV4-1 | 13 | CASSLRGGETQYF | TGCGCCAGCAGCCTGAGAGGGGGAGAGACCCAGTACTTC
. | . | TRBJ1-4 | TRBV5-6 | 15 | CASRSTVATNEKLFF | TGTGCCAGCAGGTCGACAGTTGCAACTAATGAAAAACTGTTTTTT
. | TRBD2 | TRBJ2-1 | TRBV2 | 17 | CASSDDTSGNRPGEQFF | TGTGCCAGCAGTGACGACACTAGCGGGAACCGACCAGGTGAGCAGTTCTTC
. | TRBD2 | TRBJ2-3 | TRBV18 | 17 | CASSPSGLAGITDTQYF | TGTGCCAGCTCACCATCGGGACTAGCGGGGATCACAGATACGCAGTATTTT
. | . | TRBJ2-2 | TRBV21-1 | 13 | CASSNQDTGELFF | TGTGCCAGCAGCAATCAGGACACCGGGGAGCTGTTTTTT
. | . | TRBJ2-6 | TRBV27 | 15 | CASSSGTSGANVLTF | TGTGCCAGCAGTTCAGGAACTTCTGGGGCCAACGTCCTGACTTTC
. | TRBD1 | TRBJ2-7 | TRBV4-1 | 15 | CASSQGQQYSYEQYF | TGCGCCAGCAGCCAGGGACAGCAGTACTCCTACGAGCAGTACTTC
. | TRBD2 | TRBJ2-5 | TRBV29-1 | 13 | CSVLAGGRETQYF | TGCAGCGTCCTAGCGGGAGGGCGGGAGACCCAGTACTTC
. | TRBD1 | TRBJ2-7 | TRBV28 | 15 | CASSSTSQGAYEQYF | TGTGCCAGCAGTTCGACCTCCCAGGGGGCATACGAGCAGTACTTC
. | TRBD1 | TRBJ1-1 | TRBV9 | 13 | CASSVTGVTEAFF | TGTGCCAGCAGCGTCACAGGGGTCACTGAAGCTTTCTTT
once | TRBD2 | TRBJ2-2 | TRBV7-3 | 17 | CASSSEGLAGVRGELFF | TGTGCCAGCAGCTCCGAGGGCCTAGCGGGAGTACGCGGGGAGCTGTTTTTT
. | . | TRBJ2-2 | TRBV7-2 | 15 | CASSLGLAQTGELFF | TGTGCCAGCAGCTTAGGGTTAGCGCAGACCGGGGAGCTGTTTTTT
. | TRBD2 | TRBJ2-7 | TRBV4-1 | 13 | CASSQSLAGEQYF | TGCGCCAGCAGCCAAAGCCTAGCGGGCGAGCAGTACTTC
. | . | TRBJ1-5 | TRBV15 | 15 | CATSRDGASNQPQHF | TGTGCCACCAGCAGAGATGGGGCTAGCAATCAGCCCCAGCATTTT
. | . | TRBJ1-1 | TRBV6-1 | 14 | CASSLNRHNTEAFF | TGTGCCAGCAGTCTGAACAGGCATAACACTGAAGCTTTCTTT
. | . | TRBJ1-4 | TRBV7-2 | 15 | CASSLGGFEGPKLFF | TGTGCCAGCAGCTTAGGAGGTTTCGAGGGCCCAAAACTGTTTTTT
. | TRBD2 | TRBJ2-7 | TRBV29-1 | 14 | CSGLAGGGSYEQYF | TGCAGCGGTCTAGCGGGAGGAGGGTCCTACGAGCAGTACTTC
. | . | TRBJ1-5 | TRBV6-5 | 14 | CASSWQGSNQPQHF | TGTGCCAGCAGTTGGCAGGGAAGCAATCAGCCCCAGCATTTT
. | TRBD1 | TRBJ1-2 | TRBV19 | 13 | CASSIQGAKGYTF | TGTGCCAGTAGTATACAGGGGGCGAAAGGCTACACCTTC
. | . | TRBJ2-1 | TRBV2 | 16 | CASSGEAGTNYNEQFF | TGTGCCAGCAGTGGGGAGGCGGGAACTAACTACAATGAGCAGTTCTTC
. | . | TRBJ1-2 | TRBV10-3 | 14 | CAINPGQPNYGYTF | TGTGCCATCAATCCGGGACAACCGAACTATGGCTACACCTTC
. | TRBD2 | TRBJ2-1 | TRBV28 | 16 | CASSLSAAGVGDEQFF | TGTGCCAGCAGTTTATCTGCAGCGGGAGTCGGGGATGAGCAGTTCTTC
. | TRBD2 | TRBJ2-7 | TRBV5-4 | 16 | CASSLGRSGRVLEQYF | TGTGCCAGCAGCTTGGGAAGGTCCGGGAGGGTACTCGAGCAGTACTTC
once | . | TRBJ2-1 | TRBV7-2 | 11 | CASSLNYEQFF | TGTGCCAGCAGCTTAAACTATGAGCAGTTCTTC
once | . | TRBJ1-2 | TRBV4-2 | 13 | CASSQEDLYGYTF | TGTGCCAGCAGCCAAGAAGACTTATATGGCTACACCTTC
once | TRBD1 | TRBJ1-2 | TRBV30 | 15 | CAWSTGTGGDYGYTF | TGTGCCTGGTCTACCGGGACAGGGGGGGACTATGGCTACACCTTC
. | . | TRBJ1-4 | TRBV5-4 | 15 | CASSLSASGDEKLFF | TGTGCCAGCAGCTTGAGTGCGTCAGGGGATGAAAAACTGTTTTTT
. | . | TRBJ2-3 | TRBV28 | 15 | CASSAYRGGTDTQYF | TGTGCCAGCAGTGCCTACAGGGGGGGGACAGATACGCAGTATTTT
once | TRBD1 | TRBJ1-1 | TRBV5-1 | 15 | CASSWTGTTNTEAFF | TGCGCCAGCAGCTGGACAGGGACTACGAACACTGAAGCTTTCTTT
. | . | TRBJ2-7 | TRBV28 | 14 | CASRQISGTYEQYF | TGTGCCAGCAGGCAGATCAGCGGTACCTACGAGCAGTACTTC
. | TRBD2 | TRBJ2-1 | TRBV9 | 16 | CASSVEGLAGSGEQFF | TGTGCCAGCAGCGTAGAGGGACTAGCGGGAAGCGGTGAGCAGTTCTTC
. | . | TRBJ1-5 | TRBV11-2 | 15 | CASSLDRFSNQPQHF | TGTGCCAGCAGCTTAGACAGATTTAGCAATCAGCCCCAGCATTTT
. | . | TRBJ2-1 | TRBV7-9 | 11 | CASSHDFEQFF | TGTGCCAGCAGCCATGACTTTGAGCAGTTCTTC
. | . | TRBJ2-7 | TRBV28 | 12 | CASSLQGYEQYF | TGTGCCAGCAGTTTGCAGGGGTACGAGCAGTACTTC
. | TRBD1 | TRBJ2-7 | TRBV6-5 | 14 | CASRIGQGFDEQYF | TGTGCCAGCAGGATTGGACAGGGTTTCGACGAGCAGTACTTC
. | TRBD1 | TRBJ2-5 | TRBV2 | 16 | CASEARDRENRETQYF | TGTGCCAGCGAGGCCCGGGACAGGGAAAATCGAGAGACCCAGTACTTC
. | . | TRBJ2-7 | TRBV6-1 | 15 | CASSEVRQLPYEQYF | TGTGCCAGCAGTGAAGTAAGACAGCTTCCCTACGAGCAGTACTTC
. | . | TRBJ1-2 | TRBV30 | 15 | CAWTAPEEANYGYTF | TGTGCCTGGACCGCGCCGGAGGAAGCTAACTATGGCTACACCTTC
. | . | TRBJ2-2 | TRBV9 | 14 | CASSMNRNTGELFF | TGTGCCAGCAGCATGAACAGGAACACCGGGGAGCTGTTTTTT
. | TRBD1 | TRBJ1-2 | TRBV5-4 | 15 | CASSLTGDRLDGYTF | TGTGCCAGCAGCCTCACAGGGGATCGGCTAGATGGCTACACCTTC
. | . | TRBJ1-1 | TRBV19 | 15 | CASKEGQKMNTEAFF | TGTGCCAGCAAGGAGGGGCAAAAAATGAACACTGAAGCTTTCTTT
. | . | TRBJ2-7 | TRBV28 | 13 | CASSLGITYEQYF | TGTGCCAGCAGTTTGGGCATCACCTACGAGCAGTACTTC
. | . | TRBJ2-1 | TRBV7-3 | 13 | CASSPYNGGEQFF | TGTGCCAGCAGCCCTTATAACGGGGGAGAGCAGTTCTTC
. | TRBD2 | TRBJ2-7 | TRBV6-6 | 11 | CASSSGLEEYF | TGTGCCAGCAGTTCGGGACTAGAGGAGTACTTC
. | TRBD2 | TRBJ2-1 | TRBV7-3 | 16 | CASSATSGRAFNEQFF | TGTGCCAGCAGCGCGACTAGCGGGAGGGCCTTCAATGAGCAGTTCTTC
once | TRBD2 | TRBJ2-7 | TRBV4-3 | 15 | CASSQGAGLTYEQYF | TGCGCCAGCAGCCAGGGAGCGGGACTCACCTACGAGCAGTACTTC
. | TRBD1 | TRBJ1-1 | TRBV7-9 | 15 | CASSSSTGVRTEAFF | TGTGCCAGCAGCTCATCGACAGGGGTTCGGACTGAAGCTTTCTTT
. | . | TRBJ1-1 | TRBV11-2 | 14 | CASSLVGGPTEAFF | TGTGCCAGCAGCTTAGTCGGGGGGCCCACTGAAGCTTTCTTT
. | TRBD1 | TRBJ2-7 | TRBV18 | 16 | CASSPPRQGARYEQYF | TGTGCCAGCTCACCACCCCGACAGGGGGCACGGTACGAGCAGTACTTC
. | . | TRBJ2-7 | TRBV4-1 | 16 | CASSPAGRGSSYEQYF | TGCGCCAGCAGCCCTGCGGGCAGGGGAAGCTCCTACGAGCAGTACTTC